This TCR beta chain was identified in a study of CD4 T cells in relation to SARS-CoV-2 and coronaviruses. Study background: After around 10 days of antigen culture, PBMC TCR beta CDR3s were sequenced. Study results and limitations: This crossreactivity analysis covered spike protein alone, no other viral proteins. Samples before the pandemic and after infection were not matched within any donor.

Measured with immunoSEQ multiplex PCR; TCRdb has only the in-frame clones, and not every one. The table has around 24,000 clones, roughly four fifths seen once; the top ten hold 8% to 13%. CD4+ T cells from unexposed donors were obtained before the COVID-19 pandemic (2011-2018). The cells were cultured for 10 days before CD4+ T cells were isolated. As cell numbers allowed, unexposed-donor CD4+ T cells faced SARS-CoV-2 S/N and four cold-coronavirus spikes. Note on this clone: Its antigen is currently unknown.

The V end was cut by 7 bases, the J end by 4 bases, with 17 bases between. Germline CDR1 MDHEN, CDR2 SYDVKM. CDR3 size: 14 residues. This clonotype was sampled from a human donor in good health. The rearrangement links TRBV28 to TRBJ2-7; unclear D gene. Sequenced material: CD4+ T cells from PBMCs, cultured in vitro. This CDR3 is CASNSELPQYEQYF. The CDR3 DNA reads as TGTGCCAGCAATTCAGAACTACCCCAGTACGAGCAGTACTTC.